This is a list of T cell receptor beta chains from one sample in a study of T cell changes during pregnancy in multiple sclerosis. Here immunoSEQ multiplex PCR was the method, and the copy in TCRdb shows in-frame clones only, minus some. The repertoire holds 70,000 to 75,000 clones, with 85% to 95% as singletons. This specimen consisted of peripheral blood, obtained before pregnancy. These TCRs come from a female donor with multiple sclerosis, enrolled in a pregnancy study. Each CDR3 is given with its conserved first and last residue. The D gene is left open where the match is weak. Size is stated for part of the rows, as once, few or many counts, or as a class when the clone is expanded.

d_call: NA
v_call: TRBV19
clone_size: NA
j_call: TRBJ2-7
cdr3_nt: TGTGCCAGTAGTATAGGTTCAGATACCTACGAGCAGTACTTC
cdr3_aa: CASSIGSDTYEQYF

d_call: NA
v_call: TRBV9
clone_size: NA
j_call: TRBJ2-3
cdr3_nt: TGTGCCAGCAGCGTAGACAGAGATACGCAGTATTTT
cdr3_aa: CASSVDRDTQYF

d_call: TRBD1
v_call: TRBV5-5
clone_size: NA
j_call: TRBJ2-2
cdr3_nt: TGTGCCAGCAGCCCCCGGGACAGGGGACGCACCGGGGAGCTGTTTTTT
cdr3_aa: CASSPRDRGRTGELFF

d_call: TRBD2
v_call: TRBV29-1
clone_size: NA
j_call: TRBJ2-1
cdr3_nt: TGCAGCGTCTACGTCGGGGAGGGCTCCTACAATGAGCAGTTCTTC
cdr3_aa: CSVYVGEGSYNEQFF

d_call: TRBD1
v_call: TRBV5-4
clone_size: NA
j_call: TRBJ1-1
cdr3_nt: TGTGCCAGCAGCGGCCGGGACAGGGGAAACACTGAAGCTTTCTTT
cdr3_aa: CASSGRDRGNTEAFF

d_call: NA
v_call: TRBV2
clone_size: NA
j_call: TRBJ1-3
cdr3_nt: TGTGCCAGCAGTGCAATCTCTGGAAACACCATATATTTT
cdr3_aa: CASSAISGNTIYF

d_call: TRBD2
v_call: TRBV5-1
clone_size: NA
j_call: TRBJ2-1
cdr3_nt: TGCGCCAGCAGCTGGACCCAGACTAGCGGGATGGATGAGCAGTTCTTC
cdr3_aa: CASSWTQTSGMDEQFF

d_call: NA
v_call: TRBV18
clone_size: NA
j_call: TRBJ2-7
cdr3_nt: TGTGCCAGCTCACCACCGGAGGAAACCTACGAGCAGTACTTC
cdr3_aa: CASSPPEETYEQYF

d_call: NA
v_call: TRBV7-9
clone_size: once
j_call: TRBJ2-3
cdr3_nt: TGTGCCAGCAGCTCCCGGGACTCTCGGGGCACAGATACGCAGTATTTT
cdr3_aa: CASSSRDSRGTDTQYF

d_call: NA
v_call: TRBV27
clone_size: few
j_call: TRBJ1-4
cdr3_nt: TGTGCCGGTCAAGATTACAGCCTTAATGAAAAACTGTTTTTT
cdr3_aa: CAGQDYSLNEKLFF

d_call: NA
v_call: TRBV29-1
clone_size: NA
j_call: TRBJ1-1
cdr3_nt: TGCAGCGTTGAACGGGGGTTGGGGGCTGAAGCTTTCTTT
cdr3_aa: CSVERGLGAEAFF

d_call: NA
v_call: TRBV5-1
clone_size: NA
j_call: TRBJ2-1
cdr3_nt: TGCGCCAGCAGCCCACGGACTGATCTGGATGAGCAGTTCTTC
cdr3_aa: CASSPRTDLDEQFF

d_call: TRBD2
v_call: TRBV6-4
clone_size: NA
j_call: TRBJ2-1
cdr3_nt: TGTGCCAGCAGTGACTCCGGGACTAGCATTACCCAGTTCTTC
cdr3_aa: CASSDSGTSITQFF

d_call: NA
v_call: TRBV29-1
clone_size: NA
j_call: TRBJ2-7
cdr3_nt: TGCAGCGTTGCCGTGGGAGGTGCCTCCTACGAGCAGTACTTC
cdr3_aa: CSVAVGGASYEQYF

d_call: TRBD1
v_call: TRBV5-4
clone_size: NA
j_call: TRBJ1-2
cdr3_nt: TGTGCCAGCAGGATGACAGGGGGCGCAGACTACACCTTC
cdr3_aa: CASRMTGGADYTF

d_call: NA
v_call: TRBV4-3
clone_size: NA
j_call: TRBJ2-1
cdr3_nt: TGCGCCAGCAGCCCCGAGGTTCGCTTATCCCGAGCAGTGGTCTTC
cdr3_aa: CASSPEVRLSRAVVF

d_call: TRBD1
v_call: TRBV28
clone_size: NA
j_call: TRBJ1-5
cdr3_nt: TGTGCCAGCAGTCCCGGAGACAGGGGGCTAGGGCAGCCCCAGCATTTT
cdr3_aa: CASSPGDRGLGQPQHF

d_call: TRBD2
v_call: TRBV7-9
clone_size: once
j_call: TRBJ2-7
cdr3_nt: TGTGCCAGCAGCTGGGGACTAGCGGCTCCCGGACCCGAGCAGTACTTC
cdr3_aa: CASSWGLAAPGPEQYF

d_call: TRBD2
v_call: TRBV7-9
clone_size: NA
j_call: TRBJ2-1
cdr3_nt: TGTGCCAGCAGCCTGGGGACTAGCGGGATAGATGAGCAGTTCTTC
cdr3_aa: CASSLGTSGIDEQFF

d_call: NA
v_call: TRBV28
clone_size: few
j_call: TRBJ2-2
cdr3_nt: TGTGCCAGCAGCCTAAGTATCGGGGAGCTGTTTTTT
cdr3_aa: CASSLSIGELFF

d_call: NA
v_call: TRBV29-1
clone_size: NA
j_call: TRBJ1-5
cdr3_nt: TGCAGCGTTGACACAGGAAGCAATCAGCCCCAGCATTTT
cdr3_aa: CSVDTGSNQPQHF

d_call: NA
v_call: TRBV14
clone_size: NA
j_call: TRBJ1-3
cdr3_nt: TGTGCCAGCAGCCAAGATTTGGGGGCCTCTGGAAACACCATATATTTT
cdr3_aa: CASSQDLGASGNTIYF

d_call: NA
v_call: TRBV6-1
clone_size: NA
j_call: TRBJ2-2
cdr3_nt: TGTGCCAGCAGTGCGACTCAGAACACCGGGGAGCTGTTTTTT
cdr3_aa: CASSATQNTGELFF

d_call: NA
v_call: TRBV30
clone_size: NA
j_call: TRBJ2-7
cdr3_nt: TGTGCCTGGAGGGAGGGTTACGAGCAGTACTTC
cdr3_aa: CAWREGYEQYF

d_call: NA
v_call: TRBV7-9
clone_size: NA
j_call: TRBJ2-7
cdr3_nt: TGTGCCAGCAGCTTACACGGGAACTCCTACGAGCAGTACTTC
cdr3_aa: CASSLHGNSYEQYF

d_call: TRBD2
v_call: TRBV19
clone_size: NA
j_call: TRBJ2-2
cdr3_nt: TGTGCCAGTGTCCGTTGGCGGGAGGATGATACCGGGGAGCTGTTTTTT
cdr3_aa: CASVRWREDDTGELFF

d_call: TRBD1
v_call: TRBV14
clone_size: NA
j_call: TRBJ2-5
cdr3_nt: TGTGCCAGCAGCGAGGGGGACAGGTCGATCCGGACCCAGTACTTC
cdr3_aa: CASSEGDRSIRTQYF

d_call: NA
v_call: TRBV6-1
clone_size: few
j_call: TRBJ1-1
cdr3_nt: TGTGCCAGCAATCAGGGGAGACACACTGAAGCTTTCTTT
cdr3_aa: CASNQGRHTEAFF

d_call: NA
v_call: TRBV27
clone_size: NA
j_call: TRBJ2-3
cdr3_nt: TGTGCCAGCACTCAGGGGCAGGAAGCAGATACGCAGTATTTT
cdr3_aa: CASTQGQEADTQYF

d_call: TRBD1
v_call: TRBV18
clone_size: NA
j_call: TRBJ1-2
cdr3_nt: TGTGCCAGCTCACCGACCGACAGGGTCTATGGCTACACCTTC
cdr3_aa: CASSPTDRVYGYTF

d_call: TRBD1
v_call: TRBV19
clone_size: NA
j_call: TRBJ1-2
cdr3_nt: TGTGCCAGTAGTCCCGGACAGGGCCCCGGCTACACCTTC
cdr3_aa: CASSPGQGPGYTF

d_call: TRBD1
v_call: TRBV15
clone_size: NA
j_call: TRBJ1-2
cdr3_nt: TGTGCCACCAGCAGAGGGGACAGGTTCGGGAACGGCTACACCTTC
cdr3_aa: CATSRGDRFGNGYTF

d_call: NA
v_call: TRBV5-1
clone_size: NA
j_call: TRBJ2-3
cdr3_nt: TGCGCCAGCAGCTTGGATCGGAGTCGCACAGATACGCAGTATTTT
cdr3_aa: CASSLDRSRTDTQYF

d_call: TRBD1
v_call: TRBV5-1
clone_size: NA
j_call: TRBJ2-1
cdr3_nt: TGCGCCAGCAGCCCGGGACAGGGGATTTTTGAGCAGTTCTTC
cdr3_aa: CASSPGQGIFEQFF

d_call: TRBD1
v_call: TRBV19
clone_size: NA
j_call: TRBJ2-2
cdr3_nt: TGTGCCAGTAGTGAGACAGGGTTAGACACCGGGGAGCTGTTTTTT
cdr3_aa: CASSETGLDTGELFF

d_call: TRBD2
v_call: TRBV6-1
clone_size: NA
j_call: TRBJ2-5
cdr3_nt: TGTGCCAGCATGACGGGAGGCCCCCAAGAGACCCAGTACTTC
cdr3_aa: CASMTGGPQETQYF

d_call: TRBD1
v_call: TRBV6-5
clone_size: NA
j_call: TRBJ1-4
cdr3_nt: TGTGCCAGCAGTTACCTGGGACAGGGGAGTGAAAAACTGTTTTTT
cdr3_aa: CASSYLGQGSEKLFF

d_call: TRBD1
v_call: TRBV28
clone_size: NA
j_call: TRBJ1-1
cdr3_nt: TGTGCCAGCAGTCTTCCCCGGACAGGGGGAGAAGCTTTCTTT
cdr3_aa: CASSLPRTGGEAFF

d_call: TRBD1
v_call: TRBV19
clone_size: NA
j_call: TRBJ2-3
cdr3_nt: TGTGCCAGTAGTATTCCAGGGACAGGGAAGAATACGCAGTATTTT
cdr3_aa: CASSIPGTGKNTQYF

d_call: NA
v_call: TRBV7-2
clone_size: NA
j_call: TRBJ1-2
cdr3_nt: TGTGCCAGCAGCATGTACTCAGGACATACTACTAACTATGGCTACACCTTC
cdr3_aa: CASSMYSGHTTNYGYTF

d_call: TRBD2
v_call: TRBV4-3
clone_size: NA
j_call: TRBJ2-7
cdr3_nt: TGCGCCAGCAGCCAAGAGACTAGCTCAGCGTCCTACGAGCAGTACTTC
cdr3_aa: CASSQETSSASYEQYF

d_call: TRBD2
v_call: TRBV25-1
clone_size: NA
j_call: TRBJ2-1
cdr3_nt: TGTGCCAGCGGAACTAGCGGGAGTCTCAATGAGCAGTTCTTC
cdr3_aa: CASGTSGSLNEQFF

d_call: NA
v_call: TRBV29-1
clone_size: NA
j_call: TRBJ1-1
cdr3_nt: TGCAGCGCAAGGAAACAGGGAAAAACTGAAGCTTTCTTT
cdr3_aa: CSARKQGKTEAFF

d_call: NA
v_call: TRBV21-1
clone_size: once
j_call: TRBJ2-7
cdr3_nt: TGTGCCAGCAGCAAACGTGCGCTCCTAACCTACGAGCAGTACTTC
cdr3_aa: CASSKRALLTYEQYF

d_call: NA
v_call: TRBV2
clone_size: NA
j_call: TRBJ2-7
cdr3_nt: TGTGCCAGCAGTGAGGCTGCTAGAGAGCAGTACTTC
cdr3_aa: CASSEAAREQYF

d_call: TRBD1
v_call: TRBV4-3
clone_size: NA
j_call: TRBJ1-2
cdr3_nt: TGCGCCAGCAGCCAAGATAACCCAGGGGGCTTAGGTGGCTACACCTTC
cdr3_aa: CASSQDNPGGLGGYTF

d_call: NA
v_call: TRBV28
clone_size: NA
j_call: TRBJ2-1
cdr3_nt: TGTGCCAGCAGTTTAGACTACCACAATGAGCAGTTCTTC
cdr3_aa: CASSLDYHNEQFF

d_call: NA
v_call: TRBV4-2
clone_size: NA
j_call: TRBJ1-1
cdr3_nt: TGTGCCAGCAGCCAATTGGGACAGAACACTGAAGCTTTCTTT
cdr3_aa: CASSQLGQNTEAFF

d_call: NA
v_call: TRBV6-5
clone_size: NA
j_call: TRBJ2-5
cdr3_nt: TGTGCCAGCAGTTACCGCCCCAGGGAGACCCAGTACTTC
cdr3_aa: CASSYRPRETQYF

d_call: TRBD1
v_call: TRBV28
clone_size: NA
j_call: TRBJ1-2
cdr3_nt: TGTGCCAGCAAGGGGGCGTATGGCTACACCTTC
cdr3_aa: CASKGAYGYTF

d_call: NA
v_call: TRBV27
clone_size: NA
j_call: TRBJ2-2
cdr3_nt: TGTGCCAGCTCCCTGGGCGCGAACACCGGGGAGCTGTTTTTT
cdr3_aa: CASSLGANTGELFF

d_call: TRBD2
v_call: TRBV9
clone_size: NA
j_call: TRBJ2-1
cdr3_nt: TGTGCCAGCAGCGTAGGTAGCGGGAGTCCTTCCTACAATGAGCAGTTCTTC
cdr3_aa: CASSVGSGSPSYNEQFF

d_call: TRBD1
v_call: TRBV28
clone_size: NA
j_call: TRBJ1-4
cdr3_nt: TGTGCCACCACAGGGGGGACGGTGGAAAAACTGTTTTTT
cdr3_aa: CATTGGTVEKLFF

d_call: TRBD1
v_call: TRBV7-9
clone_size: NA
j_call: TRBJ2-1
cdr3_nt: TGTGCCAGCAGCCTCCCCGGGACAGGGCAGTATGAGCAGTTCTTC
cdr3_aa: CASSLPGTGQYEQFF

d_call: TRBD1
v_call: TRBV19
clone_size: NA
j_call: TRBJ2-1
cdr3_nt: TGTGCCAGTAGCCGTTCCGGGACAGCCTACAATGAGCAGTTCTTC
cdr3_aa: CASSRSGTAYNEQFF

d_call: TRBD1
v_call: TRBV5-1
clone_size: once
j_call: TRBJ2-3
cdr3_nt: TGCGCCAGCAGCTTGGATGGGACAGCCACAGATACGCAGTATTTT
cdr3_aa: CASSLDGTATDTQYF